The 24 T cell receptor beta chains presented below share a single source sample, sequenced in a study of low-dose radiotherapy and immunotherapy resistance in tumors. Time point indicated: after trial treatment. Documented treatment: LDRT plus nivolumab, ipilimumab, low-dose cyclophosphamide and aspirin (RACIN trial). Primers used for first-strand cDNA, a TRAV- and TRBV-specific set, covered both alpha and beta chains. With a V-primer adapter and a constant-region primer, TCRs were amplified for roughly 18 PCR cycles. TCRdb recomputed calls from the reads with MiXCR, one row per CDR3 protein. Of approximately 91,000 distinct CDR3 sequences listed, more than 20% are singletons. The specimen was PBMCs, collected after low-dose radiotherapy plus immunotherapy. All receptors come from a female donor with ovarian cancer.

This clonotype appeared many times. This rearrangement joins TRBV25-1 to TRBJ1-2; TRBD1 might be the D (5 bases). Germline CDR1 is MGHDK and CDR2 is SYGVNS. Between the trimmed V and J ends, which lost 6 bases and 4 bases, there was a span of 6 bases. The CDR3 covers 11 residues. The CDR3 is CASRDSYGYTF. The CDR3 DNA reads TGTGCCAGCAGAGACAGCTATGGCTACACCTTC.

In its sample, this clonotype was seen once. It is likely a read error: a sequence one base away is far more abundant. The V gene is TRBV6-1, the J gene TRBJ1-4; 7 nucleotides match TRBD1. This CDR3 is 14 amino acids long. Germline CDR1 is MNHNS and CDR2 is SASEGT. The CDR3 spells CTSSGTAGREKLFF. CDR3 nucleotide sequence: TGTACCAGCTCCGGGACAGCCGGGAGGGAAAAACTGTTTTTT.

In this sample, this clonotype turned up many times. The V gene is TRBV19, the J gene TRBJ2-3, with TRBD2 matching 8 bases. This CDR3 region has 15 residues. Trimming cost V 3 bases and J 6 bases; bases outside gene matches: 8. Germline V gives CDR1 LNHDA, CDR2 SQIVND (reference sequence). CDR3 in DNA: TGTGCCAGTAGTATCGGGGGGGGGGCGGGGGATACGCAGTATTTT. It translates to CASSIGGGAGDTQYF.

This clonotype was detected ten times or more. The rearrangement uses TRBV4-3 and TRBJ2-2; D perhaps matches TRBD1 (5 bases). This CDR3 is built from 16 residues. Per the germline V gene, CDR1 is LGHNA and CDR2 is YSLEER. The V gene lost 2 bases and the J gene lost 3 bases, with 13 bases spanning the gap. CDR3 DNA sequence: TGCGCCAGCAGCCAAAGGGGCGGCCGGGACACCGGGGAGCTGTTTTTT. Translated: CASSQRGGRDTGELFF.

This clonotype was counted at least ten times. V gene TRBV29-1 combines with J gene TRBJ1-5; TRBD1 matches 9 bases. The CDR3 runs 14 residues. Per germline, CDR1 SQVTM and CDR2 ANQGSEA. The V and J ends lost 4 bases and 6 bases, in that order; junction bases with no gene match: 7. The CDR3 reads CSVGSGTGSQPQHF. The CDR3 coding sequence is TGCAGCGTTGGGTCGGGGACAGGGAGTCAGCCCCAGCATTTT.

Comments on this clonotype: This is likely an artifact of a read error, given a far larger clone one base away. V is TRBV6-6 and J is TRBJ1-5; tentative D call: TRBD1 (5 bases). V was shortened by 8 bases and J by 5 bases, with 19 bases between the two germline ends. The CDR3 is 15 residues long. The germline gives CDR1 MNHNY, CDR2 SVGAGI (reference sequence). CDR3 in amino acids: CASGDGTTSDQPQHF. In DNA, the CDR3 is TGTGCCAGCGGCGACGGGACCACTTCAGATCAGCCCCAGCATTTT.

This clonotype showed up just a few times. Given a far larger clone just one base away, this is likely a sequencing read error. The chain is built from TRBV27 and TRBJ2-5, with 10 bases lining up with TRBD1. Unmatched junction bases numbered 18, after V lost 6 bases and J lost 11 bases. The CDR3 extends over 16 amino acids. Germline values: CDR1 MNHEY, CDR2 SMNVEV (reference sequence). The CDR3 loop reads CASSRAGTGASNEQYF. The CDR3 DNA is TGTGCCAGCAGCAGAGCCGGGACAGGGGCGTCGAATGAGCAGTACTTC.

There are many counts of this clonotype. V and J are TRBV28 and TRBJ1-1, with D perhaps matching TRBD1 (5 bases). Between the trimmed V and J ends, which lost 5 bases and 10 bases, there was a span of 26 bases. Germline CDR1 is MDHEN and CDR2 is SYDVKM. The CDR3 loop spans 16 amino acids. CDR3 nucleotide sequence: TGTGCCAGCAGTACCCGAGTAACCGGAATTGCGGGGGTAGCTTTCTTT. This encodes CASSTRVTGIAGVAFF.

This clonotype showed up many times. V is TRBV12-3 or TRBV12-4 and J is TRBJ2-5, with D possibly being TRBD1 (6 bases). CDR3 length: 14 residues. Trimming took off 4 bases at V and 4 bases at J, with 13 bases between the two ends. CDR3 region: CASSSVDRGETQYF. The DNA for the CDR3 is TGTGCCAGCAGTTCAGTGGACAGAGGAGAGACCCAGTACTTC.

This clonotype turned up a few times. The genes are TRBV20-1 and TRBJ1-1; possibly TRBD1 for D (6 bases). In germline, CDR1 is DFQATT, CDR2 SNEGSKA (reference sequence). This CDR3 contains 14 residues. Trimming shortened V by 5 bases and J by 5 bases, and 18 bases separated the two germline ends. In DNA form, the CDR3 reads TGCAGTGCTTTGGAGGACAGCGATGGGACTGAAGCTTTCTTT. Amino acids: CSALEDSDGTEAFF.

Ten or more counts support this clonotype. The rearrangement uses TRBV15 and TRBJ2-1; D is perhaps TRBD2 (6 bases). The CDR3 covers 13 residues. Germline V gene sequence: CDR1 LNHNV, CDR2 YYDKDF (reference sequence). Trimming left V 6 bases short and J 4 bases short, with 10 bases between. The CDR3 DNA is TGTGCCACCAGGGGGGACTCTTACAATGAGCAGTTCTTC. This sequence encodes CATRGDSYNEQFF.

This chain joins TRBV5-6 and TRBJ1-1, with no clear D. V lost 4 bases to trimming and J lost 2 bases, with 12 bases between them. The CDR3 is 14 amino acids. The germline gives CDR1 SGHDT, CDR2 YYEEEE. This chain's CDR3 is CASSPTGINTEAFF. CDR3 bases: TGTGCCAGCAGCCCGACGGGGATAAACACTGAAGCTTTCTTT.

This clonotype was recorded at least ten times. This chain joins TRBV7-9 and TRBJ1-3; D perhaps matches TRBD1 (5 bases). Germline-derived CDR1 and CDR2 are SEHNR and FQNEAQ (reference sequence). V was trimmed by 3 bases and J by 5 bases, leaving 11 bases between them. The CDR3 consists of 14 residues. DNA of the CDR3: TGTGCCAGCAGCTTTCAGGGAAGACGAAACACCATATATTTT. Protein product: CASSFQGRRNTIYF.

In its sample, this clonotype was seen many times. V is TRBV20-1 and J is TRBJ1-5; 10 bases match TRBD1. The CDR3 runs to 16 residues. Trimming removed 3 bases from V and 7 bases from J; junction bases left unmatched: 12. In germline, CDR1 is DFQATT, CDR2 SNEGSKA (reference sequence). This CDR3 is CSASSPGQGQRQPQHF. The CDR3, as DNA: TGCAGTGCTAGCTCACCGGGACAGGGGCAAAGGCAGCCCCAGCATTTT.

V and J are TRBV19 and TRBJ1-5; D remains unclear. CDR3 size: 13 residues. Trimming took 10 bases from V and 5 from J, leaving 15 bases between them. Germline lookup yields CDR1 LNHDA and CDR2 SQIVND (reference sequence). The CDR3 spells CATPTVADQPQHF. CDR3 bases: TGTGCCACTCCGACGGTAGCCGATCAGCCCCAGCATTTT.

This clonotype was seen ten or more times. The CDR3 DNA reads TGTGCCAGCAGTTCCCTGGGACAGGGTCGATATGGCTACACCTTC. This encodes CASSSLGQGRYGYTF. The chain is built from TRBV6-2 or TRBV6-3 and TRBJ1-2; 9 bases are a match to TRBD1. From germline, CDR1 is MNHEY and CDR2 SVGEGT. The CDR3 loop spans 15 amino acids. The V gene end was trimmed by 4 bases and the J gene end by 5 bases; junction bases not matched to a gene: 8.

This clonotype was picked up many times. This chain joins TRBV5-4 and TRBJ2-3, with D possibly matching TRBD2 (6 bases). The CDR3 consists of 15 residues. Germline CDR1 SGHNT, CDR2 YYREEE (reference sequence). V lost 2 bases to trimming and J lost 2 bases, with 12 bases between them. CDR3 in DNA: TGTGCCAGCAGCTTCGCGGGAATTCCCACAGATACGCAGTATTTT. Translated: CASSFAGIPTDTQYF.

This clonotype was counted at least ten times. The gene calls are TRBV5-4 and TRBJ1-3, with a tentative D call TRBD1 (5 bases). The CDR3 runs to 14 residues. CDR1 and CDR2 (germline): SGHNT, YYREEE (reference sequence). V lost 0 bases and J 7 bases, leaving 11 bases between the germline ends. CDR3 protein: CASSLVGDGNTIYF. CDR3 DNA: TGTGCCAGCAGCTTGGTTGGGGACGGGAACACCATATATTTT.

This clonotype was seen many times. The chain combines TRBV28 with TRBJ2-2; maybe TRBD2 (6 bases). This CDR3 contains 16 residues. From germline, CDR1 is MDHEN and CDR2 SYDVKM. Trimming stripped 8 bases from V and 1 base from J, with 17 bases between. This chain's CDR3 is CASARPGGENTGELFF. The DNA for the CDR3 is TGTGCCAGCGCCCGACCGGGCGGGGAGAACACCGGGGAGCTGTTTTTT.

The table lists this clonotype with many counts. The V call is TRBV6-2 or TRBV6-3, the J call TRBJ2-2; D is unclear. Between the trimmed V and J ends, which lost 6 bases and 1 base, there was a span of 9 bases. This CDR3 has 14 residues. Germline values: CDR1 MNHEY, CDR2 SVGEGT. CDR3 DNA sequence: TGTGCCAGCAGGATAACAGTGAACACCGGGGAGCTGTTTTTT. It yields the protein CASRITVNTGELFF.

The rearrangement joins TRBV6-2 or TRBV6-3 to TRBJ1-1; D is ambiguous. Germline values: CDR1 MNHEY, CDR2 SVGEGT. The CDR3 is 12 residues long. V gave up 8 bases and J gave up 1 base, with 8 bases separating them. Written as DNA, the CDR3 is TGTGCCAGCTCCAACTCGAACACTGAAGCTTTCTTT. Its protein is CASSNSNTEAFF.

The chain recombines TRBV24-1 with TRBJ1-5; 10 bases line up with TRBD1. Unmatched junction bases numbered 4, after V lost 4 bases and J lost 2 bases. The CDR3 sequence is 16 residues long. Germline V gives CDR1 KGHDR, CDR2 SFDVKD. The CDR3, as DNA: TGTGCCACCAGTGACACCGGGACAGGGGGCAATCAGCCCCAGCATTTT. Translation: CATSDTGTGGNQPQHF.

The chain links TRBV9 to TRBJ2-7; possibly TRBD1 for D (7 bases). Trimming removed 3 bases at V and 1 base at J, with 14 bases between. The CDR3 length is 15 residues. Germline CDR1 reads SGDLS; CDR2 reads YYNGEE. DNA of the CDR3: TGTGCCAGCAGCGCCGGCGGGACAGCTTCCTACGAGCAGTACTTC. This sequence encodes CASSAGGTASYEQYF.

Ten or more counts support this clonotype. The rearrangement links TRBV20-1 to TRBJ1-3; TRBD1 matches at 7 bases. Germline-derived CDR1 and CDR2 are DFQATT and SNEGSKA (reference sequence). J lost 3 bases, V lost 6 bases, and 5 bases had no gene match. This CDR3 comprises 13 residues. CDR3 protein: CSAEGALGNTIYF. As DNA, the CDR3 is TGCAGTGCGGAGGGGGCGCTTGGAAACACCATATATTTT.